Listed below are T cell receptor beta chains from one sample, sequenced in a study of read filtering for tumor transcriptome and immune sequencing. TCRdb itself ran the reads through MiXCR, one entry per CDR3 protein. Among 37,000 or so distinct CDR3 sequences listed, roughly an eighth were seen once. Material for sequencing was a population of CD138-negative cells sorted from bone marrow. Every receptor here comes from a donor aged 40 or over with multiple myeloma. The CDR3 runs from the conserved cysteine through the conserved F or W. The D gene is left open where the match is weak. Not every row has a clone size; where given, it reads once, few, many or a size class.

many,TRBV20-1,TRBD1,TRBJ1-1,TGCAGTGCTAGTAACAGGGGGAACACTGAAGCTTTCTTT,CSASNRGNTEAFF
many,TRBV6-6,NA,TRBJ2-7,TGTGCCAGCAGTTACTCGCCGGATTACGAGCAGTACTTC,CASSYSPDYEQYF
many,TRBV29-1,NA,TRBJ2-5,TGCAGCGCTATGGCCCCCCAAGAGACCCAGTACTTC,CSAMAPQETQYF
many,TRBV7-9,NA,TRBJ1-4,TGTGCCAGCAGCTTAGTCGGGACGGATGAAAAACTGTTTTTT,CASSLVGTDEKLFF
many,TRBV6-1,NA,TRBJ2-1,TGTGCCAGCAGATCGTATTTAAGCGGACTCTCCTACAATGAGCAGTTCTTC,CASRSYLSGLSYNEQFF
many,TRBV5-6,NA,TRBJ2-7,TGTGCCAGCAGCTTGCCGGGCGGAGAGTACGAGCAGTACTTC,CASSLPGGEYEQYF
many,TRBV7-3,TRBD2,TRBJ2-1,TGTGCCAGCAGCCCCGGGACTAGCGCCCACAATGAGCAGTTCTTC,CASSPGTSAHNEQFF
few,TRBV6-1,NA,TRBJ1-3,TGTGCCAGCAGTGTAGGGCCCTTGGGCACCATATATTTT,CASSVGPLGTIYF
many,TRBV29-1,TRBD2,TRBJ2-1,TGCAGCTTTAGCGGGAAGGGCTACAATGAGCAGTTCTTC,CSFSGKGYNEQFF
many,TRBV24-1,TRBD2,TRBJ2-1,TGTGCCACCAGTGATTCAGGGACTAGCGGGAGCTACAATGAGCAGTTCTTC,CATSDSGTSGSYNEQFF
many,TRBV25-1,NA,TRBJ2-1,TGTGCCAGCAGTGATCTTCACAGCGGGAATGAGCAGTTCTTC,CASSDLHSGNEQFF
many,TRBV20-1,NA,TRBJ1-5,TGCAGCGCGGTAGTAGGGGGGAACAATCAGCCCCAGCATTTT,CSAVVGGNNQPQHF
many,TRBV29-1,NA,TRBJ2-1,TGCAGCGTTGGGGCCAGCAATGAGCAGTTCTTC,CSVGASNEQFF
many,TRBV28,TRBD1,TRBJ2-7,TGTGCCAGCAGTTTAATGGGACAGGGTAAACACGAGCAGTACTTC,CASSLMGQGKHEQYF
many,TRBV6-6,NA,TRBJ2-3,TGTGCCAGCACCCCAACTCCGGGGGATACGCAGTATTTT,CASTPTPGDTQYF
medium-sized,TRBV29-1,NA,TRBJ1-1,TGCAGCGTTGAGACCACCACTGAAGCTTTCTTT,CSVETTTEAFF
many,TRBV27,TRBD1,TRBJ1-4,TGTGCCAGCAGAGATGGGACAGGGGTTATCGAAAAACTGTTTTTT,CASRDGTGVIEKLFF
medium-sized,TRBV6-2/TRBV6-3,NA,TRBJ2-1,TGTGCCAGCAGTTACTCAGGTCCCGGAGCCTACTACAATGAGCAGTTCTTC,CASSYSGPGAYYNEQFF
many,TRBV4-2,NA,TRBJ2-3,TGTGCCAGCAGCCATTTTGACTTGGGTAGCTCAGATACGCAGTATTTT,CASSHFDLGSSDTQYF
NA,TRBV20-1,NA,TRBJ1-1,TGCAGCGCCTCAGACCACCAGAACACTGAAGCTTTCTTT,CSASDHQNTEAFF
NA,TRBV11-2,NA,TRBJ1-4,TGTGCCAGCAGTTCCCGCCCGGGACACCTGAATGAAAAACTGTTTTTT,CASSSRPGHLNEKLFF
NA,TRBV15,NA,TRBJ2-5,TGTGCCACCAGCAGCTGGAGGCAAGAGACCCAGTACTTC,CATSSWRQETQYF
many,TRBV5-1,TRBD1,TRBJ1-1,TGCGCCAGCAGCGAGACGAAGACAGGGGAGGGGACTGAAGCTTTCTTT,CASSETKTGEGTEAFF
many,TRBV7-2,NA,TRBJ2-7,TGTGCCAGCAGCTTAGGGCCCGTGGGGGAGCAGTACTTC,CASSLGPVGEQYF
many,TRBV9,TRBD2,TRBJ2-1,TGTGCCAGCAGCTCGGGCGGGAGTACCTACAATGAGCAGTTCTTC,CASSSGGSTYNEQFF
few,TRBV5-1,NA,TRBJ2-1,TGCGCCAGCAGCTCCGACTCTGGACAGCACAATGAGCAGTTCTTC,CASSSDSGQHNEQFF
NA,TRBV7-9,NA,TRBJ2-1,TGTGCCAGCAGCCCCTCAGGAGGAGAATTGGGACAGCAGTTCTTC,CASSPSGGELGQQFF
many,TRBV10-3,NA,TRBJ2-2,TGTGCCATCGGACCCAACGCCGGGGAGCTGTTTTTT,CAIGPNAGELFF
many,TRBV12-3/TRBV12-4,TRBD1,TRBJ1-1,TGTGCCAGCAGCCCCCCGGGACAGGGGGCAGGAACTGAAGCTTTCTTT,CASSPPGQGAGTEAFF
few,TRBV20-1,NA,TRBJ1-2,TGCAGTGCTAGAGTCGGTCAGGGGATCGACTATGGCTACACCTTC,CSARVGQGIDYGYTF
NA,TRBV7-2,TRBD2,TRBJ2-2,TGTGCCAGCAGCTTAGAAGGGGCGGGGGCCGGGGAGCTGTTTTTT,CASSLEGAGAGELFF
many,TRBV11-3,NA,TRBJ2-2,TGTGCCAGCAGCCACTCGAACACCGGGGAGCTGTTTTTT,CASSHSNTGELFF
many,TRBV6-5,NA,TRBJ2-7,TGTGCCAGCACCCCCCACGACCAAACCCTACCTTTAGAGCAGTACTTC,CASTPHDQTLPLEQYF
NA,TRBV18,NA,TRBJ2-7,TGTGCCAGCTCACCTGCACCGTCTAGCGCCCAATACGAGCAGTACTTC,CASSPAPSSAQYEQYF
many,TRBV18,TRBD1,TRBJ2-1,TGTGCCAGCTCACAAAATCAGGTTAACAGGGGGCAGTTCGGTGAGCAGTTCTTC,CASSQNQVNRGQFGEQFF
NA,TRBV7-2,NA,TRBJ2-1,TGTGCCAGCAGCTTAGTGCGGAGCTCCTACAATGAGCAGTTCTTC,CASSLVRSSYNEQFF
many,TRBV6-2/TRBV6-3,TRBD2,TRBJ2-1,TGTGCCAGCAGTTACCCCCCGGCGCCGGGGGGGCAGTTCTTC,CASSYPPAPGGQFF
many,TRBV5-1,NA,TRBJ2-7,TGCGCCAGCGGCTTGGCGGGGGCATCCTCCTACGAGCAGTACTTC,CASGLAGASSYEQYF
many,TRBV6-1,NA,TRBJ1-6,TGTGCCAGCAGTGAAGCGTCCGATTCACCCCTCCACTTT,CASSEASDSPLHF
NA,TRBV5-6,NA,TRBJ2-1,TGTGCCAGCAGCTGGCTGGGACCCCCCACTGTATACAATGAACAGTTCTTC,CASSWLGPPTVYNEQFF
few,TRBV11-2,NA,TRBJ2-1,TGTGCCAGCAGACGGACGGGGGATGAGCAGTTCTTC,CASRRTGDEQFF
many,TRBV5-6,NA,TRBJ2-4,TGTGCCAGCAGCTTGGCGGGCAGGTTGGGGGCTCAGTACTTC,CASSLAGRLGAQYF
many,TRBV4-3,NA,TRBJ2-3,TGCGCCAGCAGCCAAGATTTTGGAGATACGCAGTATTTT,CASSQDFGDTQYF
many,TRBV29-1,TRBD2,TRBJ2-3,TGCAGCGTTGCCGGGACTAGCGGGAGGAATGCCCCCACAGATACGCAGTATTTT,CSVAGTSGRNAPTDTQYF
few,TRBV20-1,NA,TRBJ1-5,TGCAGTGCTAGAGATCCTCGACAGGCCAAGGATCAGCCCCAGCATTTT,CSARDPRQAKDQPQHF
NA,TRBV11-3,NA,TRBJ1-4,TGTGCCAGCAGCTCCACTGGGAAGACTGAAAAACTGTTTTTT,CASSSTGKTEKLFF
many,TRBV28,NA,TRBJ2-2,TGTGCCAGCAGCTTGCGGGGACGTTGGTCGAACACCGGGGAGCTGTTTTTT,CASSLRGRWSNTGELFF
many,TRBV29-1,TRBD2,TRBJ2-5,TGCAGCGTTAGGACTAGCGGGGGGGAGACCCAGTACTTC,CSVRTSGGETQYF
NA,TRBV6-5,NA,TRBJ2-7,TGTGCCAGCAGTATCAGGACTCAGCCCCTACCCGAGCAGTACTTC,CASSIRTQPLPEQYF
many,TRBV6-4,TRBD1,TRBJ2-1,TGTGCCAGCAGTCAGGGACAGGGATCGTACAATGAGCAGTTCTTC,CASSQGQGSYNEQFF
many,TRBV3-1,TRBD1,TRBJ1-1,TGTGCCAGCAGCCTTAGGACAGGGGGCGCGTTTAGTGAAGCTTTCTTT,CASSLRTGGAFSEAFF
many,TRBV29-1,NA,TRBJ2-2,TGCAGCGCCTCGTGGGGGATGGAGCTGTTTTTT,CSASWGMELFF
many,TRBV18,TRBD1,TRBJ2-7,TGTGCCAGCTCTGGACAGGCAAGCTCCTACGAGCAGTACTTC,CASSGQASSYEQYF
many,TRBV12-3/TRBV12-4,NA,TRBJ2-5,TGTGCCAGCAGTCTGGTTGTGGGACCCGGGAAAGAGACCCAGTACTTC,CASSLVVGPGKETQYF
many,TRBV19,NA,TRBJ2-2,TGTGCCAGTATGAGTAGCGGCTACACCGGGGAGCTGTTTTTT,CASMSSGYTGELFF
many,TRBV5-1,NA,TRBJ2-7,TGCGCCAGCAGCTTAGGGGTGGACTACGAGCAGTACTTC,CASSLGVDYEQYF
many,TRBV7-9,NA,TRBJ2-5,TGTGCCAGCAGCTTGGGGGAAATATACCAAGAGACCCAGTACTTC,CASSLGEIYQETQYF
many,TRBV6-5,NA,TRBJ2-5,TGTGCCAGCAGTTACGGCGCAGGGGACCAAGAGACCCAGTACTTC,CASSYGAGDQETQYF
many,TRBV12-3/TRBV12-4,TRBD2,TRBJ2-3,TGTGCCAGCAGTTCAAATGGACTAGCGGGAGATCCAGATACGCAGTATTTT,CASSSNGLAGDPDTQYF